Below, 5 T cell receptor beta chains from the same sample are listed, as sequenced in a study of T cells in Graves' hyperthyroidism and ophthalmopathy. It was RNA transcripts that yielded the amplified TCR beta CDR3 regions. Researchers ran a first-round RT-PCR on the TCR CDR3 using the HTBI primer set. TCRdb ran MiXCR on the multiplex PCR reads and lists one entry per CDR3 protein. The data show about 610,000 distinct CDR3 sequences, with roughly 14% seen just once and 4.3% held by the top ten. The specimen was blood. The origin of the receptors is a woman between 35 and 50 years old with Graves' ophthalmopathy.

The table lists this clonotype with many counts. V usage is TRBV5-6 and J usage is TRBJ1-1, with TRBD1 matching 7 bases. The trim removed 3 bases at V and 5 bases at J, leaving 7 bases unmatched. Germline-derived CDR1 and CDR2 are SGHDT and YYEEEE. The CDR3 has 14 amino acids. The CDR3 here is CASSWSDRETEAFF. The CDR3 DNA follows: TGTGCCAGCAGCTGGTCCGACAGGGAGACTGAAGCTTTCTTT.

This chain's CDR3 is CASSKGTLNTGELFF. The CDR3 region has the DNA TGTGCCAGCAGTAAAGGGACCCTTAACACCGGGGAGCTGTTTTTT. This chain joins TRBV6-2 or TRBV6-3 and TRBJ2-2; D is tentatively TRBD1 or TRBD2 (5 bases each). Germline CDR1 and CDR2: MNHEY and SVGEGT. The CDR3 has 15 residues. Trimming removed 5 bases from V and 2 bases from J, with 12 bases in between.

Worth noting for this clonotype: With a much larger clone just one base away, this may be a read error. The chain links TRBV11-2 to TRBJ2-7; D possibly corresponds to TRBD1 (5 bases). The CDR3 contains 12 residues. CDR1 SGHAT and CDR2 FQNNGV come from the germline V gene. Trimming pared 4 bases from V and 2 bases from J, leaving 6 bases between. CDR3 sequence: CASSWTPYEQYF. As DNA, the CDR3 is TGTGCCAGCAGCTGGACACCCTACGAGCAGTACTTC.

The sample holds many counts of this clonotype. V gene TRBV27 combines with J gene TRBJ2-4; TRBD1 matches at 9 bases. In germline, CDR1 is MNHEY, CDR2 SMNVEV (reference sequence). This CDR3 has 13 amino acids. V lost 6 bases, J lost 4 bases, and 1 base stayed unmatched. Here the CDR3 reads CASRDRGKNIQYF. DNA for the CDR3: TGTGCCAGCAGGGACAGGGGAAAAAACATTCAGTACTTC.

The rearrangement uses TRBV6-1 and TRBJ1-5; D is ambiguous. CDR1 and CDR2 from the germline V gene are MNHNS and SASEGT. V was trimmed by 11 bases and J by 5 bases, leaving 19 bases between them. This CDR3 has 14 residues. The CDR3 nucleotides are TGTGCCGCAAGGGTCGGGAGTTGGGATCAGCCCCAGCATTTT. Translating it yields CAARVGSWDQPQHF.